Shown below are 18 T cell receptor beta chains from a single sample sequenced in a study of metastatic and nonmetastatic thyroid tumors. No treatment had been given to any patient before thyroid surgery. Using MiXCR, TCRdb reanalyzed the PCR reads. The sample has approximately 50,000 clones; 20% to 25% are singletons. Sequencing was done on a sample of blood. The receptors come from a female donor with papillary thyroid cancer or a benign thyroid nodule (not recorded which). Some clones in this sample may be carry-over from other donors' samples.

The chain carries TRBV6-1 and TRBJ1-1; D not certain. The length of the CDR3 is 13 residues. From germline, CDR1 is MNHNS and CDR2 SASEGT. With 4 bases removed from V and 0 bases from J, the gap between germline ends came to 6 bases. CDR3 protein: CASSGRVNTEAFF. DNA for the CDR3: TGTGCCAGCAGTGGACGAGTGAACACTGAAGCTTTCTTT.

This clone was recorded at least ten times. The rearrangement uses TRBV20-1 and TRBJ1-4; D unclear. This CDR3 comprises 14 residues. Trimming left V 5 bases short and J 0 bases short, with 10 bases between. From germline, CDR1 is DFQATT and CDR2 SNEGSKA (reference sequence). The CDR3 DNA follows: TGCAGTGCTGCAAGAGATGCAACTAATGAAAAACTGTTTTTT. Its protein is CSAARDATNEKLFF.

At least ten counts were recorded for this clone. The chain is built from TRBV11-3 and TRBJ1-1; TRBD1 matches 7 bases. The CDR3 is 15 residues long. With 5 bases clipped from V and 3 bases from J, the junction kept 9 bases outside the gene matches. Germline-derived CDR1 and CDR2 are SGHNT and YENEEA. In DNA form, the CDR3 reads TGTGCCAGCAGCCTAACAGGGGCCCAGGACACTGAAGCTTTCTTT. This sequence encodes CASSLTGAQDTEAFF. The variable domain in full, with the rest retrieved from reference TRBV11-3 and TRBJ1-1, is EAGVVQSPRYKIIEKKQPVAFWCNPISGHNTLYWYLQNLGQGPELLIRYENEEAVDDSQLPKDRFSAERLKGVDSTLKIQPAELGDSAVYLCASSLTGAQDTEAFFGQGTRLTVV.

This clone was counted at least ten times. V gene TRBV4-1 combines with J gene TRBJ2-5; 7 positions agree with TRBD1. The J segment lost 2 bases and the V segment lost 5 bases, leaving 5 bases of the junction unmatched. Germline V gives CDR1 MGHRA, CDR2 YSYEKL. CDR3 length: 14 amino acids. DNA of the CDR3: TGCGCCAGCAGCTATGACAGGGAACAAGAGACCCAGTACTTC. Protein: CASSYDREQETQYF.

The chain is built from TRBV6-1 and TRBJ2-7; the D gene is possibly TRBD1 (6 bases). Trimming left V 3 bases short and J 2 bases short, with 14 bases between. In germline, CDR1 is MNHNS, CDR2 SASEGT. The CDR3 spans 15 residues. CDR3 residues: CASSELGAQAYEQYF. The CDR3 DNA sequence: TGTGCCAGCAGTGAGTTGGGGGCGCAGGCCTACGAGCAGTACTTC.

A note on this clone: This may be a read error: a much more frequent sequence differs by one nucleotide. The chain is built from TRBV18 and TRBJ2-3; 7 bases are a match to TRBD1. Germline V gene lookup returns CDR1 KGHSH and CDR2 LQKENI. The length of the CDR3 is 13 residues. Germline trimming cut 5 bases from V and 5 bases from J; bases unmatched to any gene: 4. The CDR3 coding sequence is TGTGCCAGCTCATTGACAGGGATAGATACGCAGTATTTT. It encodes CASSLTGIDTQYF. Looking up the rest from reference TRBV18 and TRBJ2-3 gives the full variable domain: NAGVMQNPRHLVRRRGQEARLRCSPMKGHSHVYWYRQLPEEGLKFMVYLQKENIIDESGMPKERFSAEFPKEGPSILRIQQVVRGDSAAYFCASSLTGIDTQYFGPGTRLTVL.

This clone was recorded many times. The chain employs TRBV6-2 or TRBV6-3 and TRBJ2-7; D is unclear. Between the trimmed V and J ends, which lost 9 bases and 4 bases, there was a span of 19 bases. Germline CDR1 reads MNHEY; CDR2 reads SVGEGT. The CDR3 runs to 14 residues. CDR3 in amino acids: CARGLESWPYEQYF. In DNA form, the CDR3 reads TGTGCCAGGGGTTTGGAGTCTTGGCCTTACGAGCAGTACTTC.

This clone has a count of ten or more. V is TRBV20-1 and J is TRBJ1-3, with a possible D match to TRBD1 (6 bases). This CDR3 has 13 amino acids. Germline loops: CDR1 DFQATT, CDR2 SNEGSKA (reference sequence). The V end was cut by 2 bases, the J end by 2 bases, with 7 bases between. The CDR3 here is CSARNRAGNTIYF. CDR3 coding DNA: TGCAGTGCTAGAAACAGGGCTGGAAACACCATATATTTT.

In its sample, this clone was seen many times. The chain employs TRBV24-1 and TRBJ1-1; 9 bases are shared with TRBD1. Per the germline V gene, CDR1 is KGHDR and CDR2 is SFDVKD. The V segment lost 12 bases and the J segment 0 bases; nucleotides outside the gene matches: 4. The CDR3 is 13 residues long. DNA of the CDR3: TGTGCCGGACAGGGGAAGGTGAACACTGAAGCTTTCTTT. Translation gives CAGQGKVNTEAFF.

This clone occurred many times. This sequence joins TRBV5-4 and TRBJ1-4, with D possibly being TRBD1 (6 bases). Germline V gives CDR1 SGHNT, CDR2 YYREEE (reference sequence). The CDR3 consists of 13 residues. With 3 bases removed from V and 6 bases from J, the gap between germline ends came to 9 bases. CDR3 bases: TGTGCCAGCAGCTCCCGGACAGATGAAAAACTGTTTTTT. Translated, it gives CASSSRTDEKLFF.

Remarks on this clone: This may come from a read error, since a much larger clone is one base off. In nucleotides, the CDR3 is TGTGCCAGCAGTTTACTAGCGGGAGCCAAAAGCATTCAGTACTTC. It translates to CASSLLAGAKSIQYF. This chain uses TRBV27 with TRBJ2-4, with 10 nucleotides matching TRBD2. CDR1 MNHEY and CDR2 SMNVEV come from the germline V gene (reference sequence). The CDR3 consists of 15 residues.

On this clone itself: Here the CDR3 omits its conserved ending phenylalanine or tryptophan, so a read error is the likely source. The chain combines TRBV20-1 with TRBJ1-2; 9 bases fit TRBD1. CDR3 size: 14 residues. CDR1 is DFQATT and CDR2 is SNEGSKA in the germline V gene (reference sequence). Unmatched junction bases numbered 10, after V lost 3 bases and J lost 8 bases. CDR3 nucleotide sequence: TGCAGTGCTAGGGGACAGGGAGCGCGTGGGGGCTACACCGTC. Translating gives CSARGQGARGGYTV.

Notes on this clone: A read error may be the cause here, since a much bigger clone is one base away. The chain links TRBV5-6 to TRBJ2-5; maybe TRBD2 (6 bases). CDR3 length: 14 residues. The V gene's germline CDR1 is SGHDT and CDR2 YYEEEE. V was shortened by 3 bases and J by 4 bases, with 13 bases between the two germline ends. CDR3 nucleotide sequence: TGTGCCAGCAGCTCGGACTACGTGGGAGAGACCCAGTACTTC. Its protein product is CASSSDYVGETQYF.

This clone was seen at least ten times. The rearrangement joins TRBV4-1 to TRBJ2-5; D not certain. The CDR3 covers 15 residues. V was clipped by 1 base and J by 0 bases, with 9 bases between them. CDR1 MGHRA and CDR2 YSYEKL come from the germline V gene. The CDR3 DNA follows: TGCGCCAGCAGCCAAGGCCCGCGAGACCAAGAGACCCAGTACTTC. Its protein is CASSQGPRDQETQYF.

The J gene is TRBJ2-1, the V gene TRBV11-2; D is possibly TRBD2 (6 bases). Germline-derived CDR1 and CDR2 are SGHAT and FQNNGV. The V and J ends lost 10 bases and 7 bases respectively, with 23 bases between them. The CDR3 spans 15 residues. CDR3 DNA sequence: TGTGCCAACACCCTGACTAGTACGCGGGGAAATGAGCAGTTCTTC. Translating gives CANTLTSTRGNEQFF.

This clone was observed many times. V and J are TRBV28 and TRBJ1-1, with a tentative D call TRBD1 (5 bases). This CDR3 is 17 amino acids long. The germline CDR1 and CDR2 sequences are MDHEN and SYDVKM. V was cut by 6 bases and J by 3 bases, with 23 bases left in between. The CDR3, as DNA: TGTGCCAGCAGCGGAACCTCAGGGAAGGTCGTGGACACTGAAGCTTTCTTT. It is translated as CASSGTSGKVVDTEAFF.

This clone was found many times. The chain employs TRBV5-1 and TRBJ2-5, with unresolved D. The CDR3 covers 15 residues. The germline V and J ends were trimmed by 0 bases and 7 bases, with 16 bases remaining between them. Looked up from germline, CDR1 is SGHRS and CDR2 is YFSETQ. The CDR3 sequence is CASSLGRVGPATQYF. CDR3 DNA sequence: TGCGCCAGCAGCTTGGGTAGGGTCGGACCGGCGACCCAGTACTTC. Supplemented by reference TRBV5-1 and TRBJ2-5, the full variable domain reads KAGVTQTPRYLIKTRGQQVTLSCSPISGHRSVSWYQQTPGQGLQFLFEYFSETQRNKGNFPGRFSGRQFSNSRSEMNVSTLELGDSALYLCASSLGRVGPATQYFGPGTRLLVL.

About this clone itself: This may be a read error, as it is one base from a much larger clone. The chain uses TRBV9 and TRBJ2-1; TRBD2 agrees at 8 bases. This CDR3 comprises 16 residues. V trimming: 4 bases; J trimming: 0 bases; junction bases outside the gene matches: 6. Germline-derived CDR1 and CDR2 are SGDLS and YYNGEE. CDR3 nucleotide sequence: TGTGCCAGCAGCTTAGCGGGACGCAACTCCTACAATGAGCAGTTCTTC. Amino acid sequence: CASSLAGRNSYNEQFF.